The 29 T cell receptor beta chains given below trace back to one sample, sequenced in a study of blood T cell repertoires in COVID-19. Produced via immunoSEQ multiplex PCR; TCRdb's table is partial and in-frame only. The sample lists 85,000 to 130,000 clones, more than 80% occurring once. Sequenced: peripheral blood. Every receptor here comes from a woman aged 55-69 years with acute or convalescent COVID-19.

The rearrangement joins TRBV25-1 to TRBJ1-2; 9 nucleotides line up with TRBD1. This CDR3 has 15 residues. The germline gives CDR1 MGHDK, CDR2 SYGVNS. J lost 7 bases, V lost 3 bases, and 9 bases had no gene match. The CDR3 sequence is CASSETGQGRSGYTF. In nucleotides, the CDR3 is TGTGCCAGCAGTGAGACAGGACAGGGGAGGAGTGGCTACACCTTC.

The chain is built from TRBV28 and TRBJ1-2; D unclear. The CDR3 totals 12 residues. CDR1 is MDHEN and CDR2 is SYDVKM in the germline V gene. The V and J ends lost 3 bases and 5 bases respectively, with 7 bases between them. The CDR3 sequence: CASSLMEYGYTF. The CDR3 DNA sequence: TGTGCCAGCAGTTTGATGGAGTATGGCTACACCTTC.

J is TRBJ2-3 and V is TRBV29-1; the D gene is possibly TRBD2 (6 bases). The ends were cut back, 4 bases at V and 3 bases at J, with 20 bases in the middle. CDR1 and CDR2 (germline): SQVTM, ANQGSEA. This CDR3 region has 16 residues. The CDR3 nucleotides are TGCAGCGTTGGGGGGGACCTCTCTAGCGAGACAGATACGCAGTATTTT. It yields the protein CSVGGDLSSETDTQYF.

The chain links TRBV5-4 to TRBJ2-5; no clear D gene. Germline-derived CDR1 and CDR2 are SGHNT and YYREEE (reference sequence). The CDR3 has 16 residues. Trimming pared 2 bases from V and 2 bases from J, leaving 16 bases between. For the CDR3, the DNA is TGTGCCAGCAGCTTAAGTTCTACCAGGCTACAAGAGACCCAGTACTTC. It encodes CASSLSSTRLQETQYF. Looking up the rest from reference TRBV5-4 and TRBJ2-5 gives the full variable domain: ETGVTQSPTHLIKTRGQQVTLRCSSQSGHNTVSWYQQALGQGPQFIFQYYREEENGRGNFPPRFSGLQFPNYSSELNVNALELDDSALYLCASSLSSTRLQETQYFGPGTRLLVL.

The chain has TRBV7-9 and TRBJ1-4, with TRBD1 matching 7 bases. The CDR3 covers 13 residues. V lost 11 bases to trimming and J lost 5 bases; unmatched junction nucleotides: 8. CDR1 and CDR2 (germline): SEHNR, FQNEAQ (reference sequence). CDR3 nucleotide sequence: TGTGCCTGTGACCGGGACAGAAATGAAAAACTGTTTTTT. Its protein is CACDRDRNEKLFF.

This chain links TRBV19 with TRBJ1-2; D is perhaps TRBD1 (5 bases). CDR1 and CDR2 from the germline V gene are LNHDA and SQIVND (reference sequence). Trimming cost V 5 bases and J 3 bases, with 10 bases left between them. The CDR3 spans 13 residues. The CDR3 sequence is CASSSQGDYGYTF. DNA of the CDR3: TGTGCCAGTAGTTCTCAGGGTGACTATGGCTACACCTTC.

The chain recombines TRBV11-2 with TRBJ2-1; a weak D match, TRBD2 (6 bases). This CDR3 has 17 residues. Trimming shortened V by 5 bases and J by 1 base, and 18 bases separated the two germline ends. From germline, CDR1 is SGHAT and CDR2 FQNNGV. CDR3 nucleotides: TGTGCCAGCAGCCAACTACCCCCGGGAGCATCCTACAATGAGCAGTTCTTC. Translated, it gives CASSQLPPGASYNEQFF.

CDR3 bases: TGTGCCCGTGGACAGGGCCACTATGGCTACACCTTC. Translation: CARGQGHYGYTF. This chain connects TRBV30 to TRBJ1-2, with 8 bases identical to TRBD1. The CDR3 has 12 residues. From germline, CDR1 is GTSNPN and CDR2 SVGIG (reference sequence). With 8 bases clipped from V and 3 bases from J, the junction kept 5 bases outside the gene matches.

The table lists this clone with a few counts. CDR3 in amino acids: CASSPSGTSGNQQYF. CDR3 DNA sequence: TGTGCCAGCAGCCCAAGTGGGACTAGCGGGAACCAGCAGTACTTC. The chain carries TRBV13 and TRBJ2-7, with 13 bases aligning to TRBD2. The CDR3 runs to 15 residues. Germline CDR1 reads PRHDT; CDR2 reads FYEKMQ (reference sequence). The J segment lost 8 bases and the V segment lost 5 bases, leaving 9 bases of the junction unmatched.

The chain recombines TRBV6-1 with TRBJ1-5; D is ambiguous. Per germline, CDR1 MNHNS and CDR2 SASEGT. The ends were cut back, 2 bases at V and 3 bases at J, with 5 bases in the middle. The CDR3 contains 13 residues. CDR3 loop: CASSETFNQPQHF. The CDR3 DNA is TGTGCCAGCAGTGAAACATTCAATCAGCCCCAGCATTTT.

V gene TRBV6-5 combines with J gene TRBJ1-1; unclear D gene. The germline CDR1 and CDR2 sequences are MNHEY and SVGAGI. The V gene lost 6 bases and the J gene lost 0 bases, with 11 bases spanning the gap. This CDR3 spans 14 amino acids. The CDR3 reads CASSSRELNTEAFF. The CDR3 nucleotides are TGTGCCAGCAGCTCCCGTGAGCTGAACACTGAAGCTTTCTTT.

The chain is built from TRBV27 and TRBJ1-6; D not certain. V lost 2 bases, J lost 0 bases, and 14 bases lay in between. This CDR3 spans 18 amino acids. The germline V gene encodes CDR1 MNHEY and CDR2 SMNVEV (reference sequence). CDR3 residues: CASSLRPGGSSYNSPLHF. CDR3 coding DNA: TGTGCCAGCAGTTTACGCCCCGGAGGGTCCTCCTATAATTCACCCCTCCACTTT.

The V call is TRBV4-1, the J call TRBJ1-2; possibly TRBD1 for D (6 bases). This CDR3 spans 16 amino acids. The V end lost 3 bases, the J end lost 8 bases, and 22 bases lay between the germline ends. The germline V gene encodes CDR1 MGHRA and CDR2 YSYEKL. The CDR3, as DNA: TGCGCCAGCAGCCAGACCACTCAGGGGCCATTGAGAGGCTACACCTTC. It encodes CASSQTTQGPLRGYTF.

V and J are TRBV5-1 and TRBJ2-7; 7 nucleotides agree with TRBD1. V lost 1 base and J lost 3; bases outside the gene matches: 4. The CDR3 is 14 amino acids. Germline V lookup: CDR1 SGHRS, CDR2 YFSETQ. The CDR3 DNA reads TGCGCCAGCAGCTTGAGGGGGCGAGGCTACGAGCAGTACTTC. Protein sequence: CASSLRGRGYEQYF.

As DNA, the CDR3 is TGTGCCTGGAGCGGACAGGGGCATGAAAAACTGTTTTTT. Protein sequence: CAWSGQGHEKLFF. The chain recombines TRBV30 with TRBJ1-4; 9 nucleotides match TRBD1. The trim removed 3 bases at V and 6 bases at J, leaving 2 bases unmatched. This CDR3 contains 13 residues. Germline assignment: CDR1 GTSNPN and CDR2 SVGIG (reference sequence).

The chain is built from TRBV19 and TRBJ1-2; 9 positions agree with TRBD1. Per germline, CDR1 LNHDA and CDR2 SQIVND (reference sequence). The CDR3 consists of 18 residues. Trimming cost V 7 bases and J 4 bases; bases outside gene matches: 19. The CDR3 nucleotides are TGTGCCAGTAAACAACAGGGACAGGGTCTCTCCGATATCTATGGCTACACCTTC. It translates to CASKQQGQGLSDIYGYTF. The full variable domain, with the rest looked up from reference TRBV19 and TRBJ1-2, is DGGITQSPKYLFRKEGQNVTLSCEQNLNHDAMYWYRQDPGQGLRLIYYSQIVNDFQKGDIAEGYSVSREKKESFPLTVTSAQKNPTAFYLCASKQQGQGLSDIYGYTFGSGTRLTVV.

This rearrangement joins TRBV9 to TRBJ1-1; D unclear. The germline V gene has CDR1 SGDLS and CDR2 YYNGEE. V was pared by 3 bases and J by 0 bases, with 6 bases between. The CDR3 contains 13 residues. The CDR3 loop is CASSAAVNTEAFF. In DNA, the CDR3 is TGTGCCAGCAGCGCAGCGGTGAACACTGAAGCTTTCTTT.

This clone was seen only once. The chain is built from TRBV10-3 and TRBJ2-2; no definite D call. CDR3 length: 10 residues. Germline V gene sequence: CDR1 ENHRY, CDR2 SYGVKD. V was trimmed by 10 bases and J by 4 bases, leaving 4 bases between them. In nucleotides, the CDR3 is TGTGCCACCGGCACCGGGGAGCTGTTTTTT. Translating gives CATGTGELFF.

V gene TRBV5-4 combines with J gene TRBJ2-2, with 8 bases that match TRBD2. With V trimmed by 4 bases and J by 1 base, 6 bases remained unmatched. This CDR3 has 16 residues. CDR1 is SGHNT, CDR2 YYREEE, per germline (reference sequence). The DNA for the CDR3 is TGTGCCAGCAGCCAAAGCGGGAGAAGGAACACCGGGGAGCTGTTTTTT. Protein sequence: CASSQSGRRNTGELFF.

The chain recombines TRBV14 with TRBJ2-3; a weak D match, TRBD2 (6 bases). V was shortened by 2 bases and J by 11 bases, with 14 bases between the two germline ends. This CDR3 has 13 residues. Looked up from germline, CDR1 is SGHDN and CDR2 is FVKESK. CDR3 loop: CASSQKEGLGQYF. For the CDR3, the DNA is TGTGCCAGCAGCCAAAAGGAGGGACTTGGGCAGTATTTT.

The V gene is TRBV7-2, the J gene TRBJ2-2; 8 positions match TRBD2. The CDR3 totals 17 residues. Germline CDR1 is SGHTA and CDR2 is FQGNSA. V was pared by 7 bases and J by 4 bases, with 14 bases of the junction left unmatched. The CDR3 coding sequence is TGTGCCAGCACCCCCCGCGCGGGGGGAGGGGGCACCGGGGAGCTGTTTTTT. This codes for CASTPRAGGGGTGELFF.

The chain carries TRBV29-1 and TRBJ2-1; maybe TRBD1 (6 bases). Germline V lookup: CDR1 SQVTM, CDR2 ANQGSEA. Trimming took off 7 bases at V and 3 bases at J, with 13 bases between the two ends. There are 13 residues in the CDR3. CDR3 residues: CSDAPDSYNEQFF. The CDR3 DNA is TGCAGCGACGCCCCGGACAGCTACAATGAGCAGTTCTTC.

The rearrangement uses TRBV7-6 and TRBJ1-4; D is unclear. Trimming removed 3 bases at V and 0 bases at J, with 8 bases between. The CDR3 spans 15 residues. CDR1 is SGHVS, CDR2 FNYEAQ, per germline. CDR3 nucleotide sequence: TGTGCCAGCAGCTTTGGGCCTGCAACTAATGAAAAACTGTTTTTT. It codes for CASSFGPATNEKLFF.

In its sample, this clone was seen once. This chain joins TRBV28 and TRBJ2-5; D is perhaps TRBD2 (6 bases). Germline CDR1 is MDHEN and CDR2 is SYDVKM. The CDR3 is 13 amino acids. The V end was cut by 2 bases, the J end by 7 bases, with 11 bases between. The CDR3: CASSLNLEGTQYF. In DNA form, the CDR3 reads TGTGCCAGCAGTTTAAACTTGGAGGGGACCCAGTACTTC.

Details on this clone: The junction shows a germline mismatch at one end, possibly a read error. This chain joins TRBV6-5 and TRBJ1-4; TRBD1 agrees at 9 bases. The CDR3 contains 13 residues. The germline V gene has CDR1 MNHEY and CDR2 SVGAGI. CDR3: CASSQGAKEKLFF. The CDR3 bases are TGTGCCAGCTCACAGGGGGCTAAGGAAAAACTGTTTTTT.

The chain uses TRBV7-9 and TRBJ2-3; D is unclear. The germline gives CDR1 SEHNR, CDR2 FQNEAQ (reference sequence). Trimming took 5 bases from V and 4 from J, leaving 22 bases between them. This CDR3 region has 17 residues. The chain's CDR3 is CASSAYSAFQASDTQYF. The CDR3 DNA is TGTGCCAGCAGCGCATACTCGGCCTTCCAGGCATCAGATACGCAGTATTTT.

The chain links TRBV5-1 to TRBJ2-5, with a tentative D call TRBD2 (6 bases). The germline gives CDR1 SGHRS, CDR2 YFSETQ. The CDR3 loop spans 13 amino acids. Trimming stripped 0 bases from V and 3 bases from J, with 6 bases between. CDR3 bases: TGCGCCAGCAGCTTGGTAGCGGAAGAGACCCAGTACTTC. It codes for CASSLVAEETQYF.

V and J are TRBV11-2 and TRBJ2-7; 10 nucleotides align to TRBD2. The CDR3 loop spans 15 amino acids. Losses at the gene ends were 6 bases for V and 2 bases for J; bases not matched to a gene: 7. Germline lookup yields CDR1 SGHAT and CDR2 FQNNGV. This CDR3 reads CASSRQRGGPYEQYF. The CDR3, as DNA: TGTGCCAGCAGTCGCCAGCGGGGGGGCCCCTACGAGCAGTACTTC.

The chain has TRBV6-5 and TRBJ1-5; 10 nucleotides agree with TRBD1. After removal of 7 bases from V and 6 bases from J, the junction contained 3 bases not matched to a gene. Germline values: CDR1 MNHEY, CDR2 SVGAGI. The CDR3 has 13 amino acids. The CDR3 reads CASTGTGVQPQHF. The CDR3 coding sequence is TGTGCCAGCACCGGGACAGGGGTTCAGCCCCAGCATTTT.